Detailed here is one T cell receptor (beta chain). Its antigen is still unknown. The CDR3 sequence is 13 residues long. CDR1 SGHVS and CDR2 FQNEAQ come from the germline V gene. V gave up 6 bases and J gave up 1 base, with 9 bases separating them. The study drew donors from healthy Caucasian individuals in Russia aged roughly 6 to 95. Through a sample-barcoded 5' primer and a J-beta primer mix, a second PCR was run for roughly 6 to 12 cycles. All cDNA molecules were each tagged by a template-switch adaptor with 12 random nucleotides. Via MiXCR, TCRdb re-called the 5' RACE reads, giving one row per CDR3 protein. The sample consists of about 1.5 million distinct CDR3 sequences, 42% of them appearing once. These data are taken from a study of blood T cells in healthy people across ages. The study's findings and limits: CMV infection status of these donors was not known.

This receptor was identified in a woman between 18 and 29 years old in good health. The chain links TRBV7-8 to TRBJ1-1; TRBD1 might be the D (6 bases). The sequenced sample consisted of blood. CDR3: CASRRQANTEAFF. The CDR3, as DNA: TGTGCCAGCAGGCGACAGGCGAACACTGAAGCTTTCTTT. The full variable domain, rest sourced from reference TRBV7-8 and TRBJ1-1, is GAGVSQSPRYKVAKRGQDVALRCDPISGHVSLFWYQQALGQGPEFLTYFQNEAQLDKSGLPSDRFFAERPEGSVSTLKIQRTQQEDSAVYLCASRRQANTEAFFGQGTRLTVV.